This T cell receptor beta chain is drawn from a study of blood T cells in healthy people across ages. Study-level results: The study found more naive CD4+ cells and higher diversity in long-lived than aged donors.

PCR was performed a second time for roughly 7 to 12 cycles using a sample-barcoded 5' primer and a J-beta primer mix. TCRdb processed the 5' RACE reads anew with MiXCR; each CDR3 protein has one entry. The table lists almost 550,000 distinct CDR3 sequences, less than 25% of them singletons. The V gene lost 3 bases and the J gene lost 0 bases, with 8 bases spanning the gap. Germline V gene sequence: CDR1 KGHSH, CDR2 LQKENI. This CDR3 contains 15 residues. In its sample, this clonotype was seen a few times. No antigen is known for it. These same records also appear under a second study, on T cells of mothers and their children. That work contributes: The study obtained over 9 million TCR beta CDR3 reads per mother and about 3 million per child.

The sample taken for sequencing was blood. This chain uses TRBV18 with TRBJ1-4; D gene uncertain. The source of this sequence is a boy aged 5 to 17 in good health. The CDR3 DNA follows: TGTGCCAGCTCACCCGGAATCGCAACTAATGAAAAACTGTTTTTT. Translated, it gives CASSPGIATNEKLFF.